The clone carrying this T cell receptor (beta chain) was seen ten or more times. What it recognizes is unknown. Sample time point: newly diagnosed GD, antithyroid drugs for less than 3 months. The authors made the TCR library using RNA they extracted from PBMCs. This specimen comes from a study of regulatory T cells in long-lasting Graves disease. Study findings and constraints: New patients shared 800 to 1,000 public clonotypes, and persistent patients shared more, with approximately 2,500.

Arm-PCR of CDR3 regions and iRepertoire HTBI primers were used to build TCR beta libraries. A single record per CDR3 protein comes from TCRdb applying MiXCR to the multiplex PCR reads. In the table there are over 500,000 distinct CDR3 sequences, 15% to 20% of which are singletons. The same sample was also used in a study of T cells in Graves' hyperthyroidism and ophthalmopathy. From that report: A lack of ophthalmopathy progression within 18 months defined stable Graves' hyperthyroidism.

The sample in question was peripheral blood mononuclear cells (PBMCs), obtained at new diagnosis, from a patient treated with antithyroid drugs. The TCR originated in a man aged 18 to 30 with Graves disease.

The chain's CDR3 is CASRLKGGSFEAFF. In DNA, the CDR3 is TGTGCCAGCAGGCTAAAGGGGGGAAGCTTTGAAGCTTTCTTT. The J gene is TRBJ1-1, the V gene TRBV12-3 or TRBV12-4, with D possibly TRBD1 on 6 matching bases. V was shortened by 6 bases and J by 7 bases, with 18 bases between the two germline ends. The CDR3 length is 14 residues.